Listed here are 3 T cell receptor beta chains from one sample, sequenced in a study of shared clonotypes between healthy human individuals. The protocol was immunoSEQ multiplex PCR, while the TCRdb copy is restricted to in-frame clones and leaves out a portion. This table holds some 500,000 clones, approximately 95% found once. Sequenced sample: naive CD4+ T cells sorted from blood. This sample's subset: CD45RA+ positively selected. These receptors all stem from a woman in her 30s in good health.

The rearrangement joins TRBV11-3 to TRBJ2-5; 10 bases fit TRBD1. The CDR3 extends over 15 amino acids. Germline V CDR1 and CDR2: SGHNT, YENEEA. The V and J ends lost 1 base and 1 base, in that order; junction bases with no gene match: 0. The CDR3 DNA follows: TGTGCCAGCAGCTTAGGGGACAGGGGCCAAGAGACCCAGTACTTC. Protein product: CASSLGDRGQETQYF.

The genes are TRBV18 and TRBJ2-7, with 7 bases lining up with TRBD1. CDR3 length: 14 residues. In germline, CDR1 is KGHSH, CDR2 LQKENI. Unmatched junction bases numbered 6, after V lost 7 bases and J lost 0 bases. The DNA for the CDR3 is TGTGCCAGCTGTGCGCAGGGGGACTCCTACGAGCAGTACTTC. This sequence encodes CASCAQGDSYEQYF.

The chain is built from TRBV6-5 and TRBJ1-2; 10 bases align to TRBD1. The CDR3 consists of 15 residues. The J segment lost 4 bases and the V segment lost 2 bases, leaving 4 bases of the junction unmatched. The germline V gene has CDR1 MNHEY and CDR2 SVGAGI. The CDR3 region is CASSYRDRGLYGYTF. The CDR3 bases are TGTGCCAGCAGTTACCGAGACAGGGGGCTCTATGGCTACACCTTC.